This T cell receptor (beta chain) was profiled in a study of cytomegalovirus exposure and HLA in healthy donors. Whole-study findings and limits: A list of 164 TCR beta chains associated with cytomegalovirus was given. Segments of the TCR beta V type were, in most cases, productive about 87% or about 30% of the time in an earlier analysis. The authors assumed roughly uniform sequencing depth across donors for presence/absence analyses.

The CDR3 totals 10 residues. V was clipped by 10 bases and J by 6 bases, with 10 bases between them. Germline V gives CDR1 MNHEY, CDR2 SVGAGI. This PCR relied on a set of 60 Vbeta primers and 13 Jbeta primers. Method: immunoSEQ multiplex PCR; TCRdb's copy keeps in-frame clones and lacks some. The repertoire table contains tens of thousands of clones. At the time of sampling, donors were nominally healthy, though unrecorded immune exposures were likely. With respect to this clone: As yet, its antigen is unknown.

The chain is built from TRBV6-5 and TRBJ2-7; perhaps TRBD1 as D (5 bases). The specimen was PBMCs. The TCR comes from a man aged 50-60 years in good health and CMV-seronegative. The CDR3 coding sequence is TGTGCCACTAAGGACATCGAGCAGTACTTC. This gives the protein CATKDIEQYF.